Below are 17 T cell receptor beta chains sequenced from a single sample in a study of cytomegalovirus exposure and HLA in healthy donors. PCR involved 60 Vbeta and 13 Jbeta primers. Here immunoSEQ multiplex PCR was the method, and the copy in TCRdb shows in-frame clones only, minus some. The sample holds about 150,000 clones, 87% seen once. The sequenced sample was PBMCs. The source of these receptors is a woman between 25 and 40 years old in good health and CMV-seronegative.

The CDR3 protein is CSAQRETQYF. In nucleotides, the CDR3 is TGCAGTGCCCAGAGGGAGACGCAGTATTTT. V and J are TRBV20-1 and TRBJ2-3; possible D gene TRBD2, 5 bases. This CDR3 has 10 amino acids. Per the germline V gene, CDR1 is DFQATT and CDR2 is SNEGSKA (reference sequence). V was clipped by 6 bases and J by 9 bases, with 10 bases between them.

The chain is built from TRBV9 and TRBJ2-7; the D gene is possibly TRBD2 (6 bases). The CDR3 sequence is 14 residues long. The germline V and J ends were trimmed by 4 bases and 7 bases, with 18 bases remaining between them. Germline V lookup: CDR1 SGDLS, CDR2 YYNGEE. The CDR3 nucleotides are TGTGCCAGCAGCCGGGACTTGGGATCGGGGGAGCAGTACTTC. Translating gives CASSRDLGSGEQYF.

The count of this clone is one. The chain links TRBV6-6 to TRBJ1-1, with D uncertain. V was cut by 6 bases and J by 4 bases, with 9 bases left in between. CDR3 size: 12 residues. Germline V CDR1 and CDR2: MNHNY, SVGAGI (reference sequence). CDR3 amino acids: CASSNGVTEAFF. The CDR3 nucleotides are TGTGCCAGCAGCAACGGGGTCACTGAAGCTTTCTTT.

The rearrangement links TRBV2 to TRBJ1-1, with D perhaps matching TRBD1 (5 bases). V was shortened by 9 bases and J by 7 bases, with 15 bases between the two germline ends. Germline V gives CDR1 SNHLY, CDR2 FYNNEI. This CDR3 has 12 amino acids. As DNA, the CDR3 is TGTGCCAGTGGATTTCTGGGGGGTGAAGCTTTCTTT. Amino acids: CASGFLGGEAFF.

V gene TRBV6-1 combines with J gene TRBJ2-5; 12 positions match TRBD2. Germline CDR1 and CDR2: MNHNS and SASEGT. This CDR3 is 13 amino acids long. After removal of 6 bases from V and 12 bases from J, the junction contained 8 bases not matched to a gene. The CDR3 DNA follows: TGTGCCAGCAGGCCTAGCGGGAGGGCCTTGGAGTACTTC. Protein: CASRPSGRALEYF.

The chain carries TRBV11-2 and TRBJ1-1; the D gene is possibly TRBD1 (5 bases). This CDR3 contains 13 residues. In germline, CDR1 is SGHAT, CDR2 FQNNGV. The ends were cut back, 2 bases at V and 6 bases at J, with 10 bases in the middle. The CDR3 DNA follows: TGTGCCAGCAGCTTATGGGGGGACGCTGAAGCTTTCTTT. Protein: CASSLWGDAEAFF.

The chain links TRBV15 to TRBJ1-3, with TRBD1 as a possible D gene (6 bases). Germline V lookup: CDR1 LNHNV, CDR2 YYDKDF (reference sequence). The V gene lost 3 bases and the J gene lost 4 bases, with 13 bases spanning the gap. CDR3 size: 15 residues. The CDR3, as DNA: TGTGCCACCAGCAGGGACAGATTTTTAGGAAACACCATATATTTT. Protein sequence: CATSRDRFLGNTIYF. The full variable domain, with the rest looked up from reference TRBV15 and TRBJ1-3, is DAMVIQNPRYQVTQFGKPVTLSCSQTLNHNVMYWYQQKSSQAPKLLFHYYDKDFNNEADTPDNFQSRRPNTSFCFLDIRSPGLGDTAMYLCATSRDRFLGNTIYFGEGSWLTVV.

This clone was picked up a small number of times. The chain combines TRBV19 with TRBJ2-1, with D maybe TRBD2 (5 bases). The V and J ends lost 1 base and 3 bases respectively, with 10 bases between them. The CDR3 extends over 15 amino acids. Germline CDR1 is LNHDA and CDR2 is SQIVND (reference sequence). The CDR3 nucleotides read TGTGCCAGTAGTATAGGGGGAGCTAACTACAATGAGCAGTTCTTC. Translating gives CASSIGGANYNEQFF.

The chain has TRBV4-3 and TRBJ1-5; D not resolved. This CDR3 region has 15 residues. The V end was cut by 0 bases, the J end by 0 bases, with 6 bases between. Germline V gives CDR1 LGHNA, CDR2 YSLEER. The CDR3 sequence: CASSQDRYSNQPQHF. The CDR3 bases are TGCGCCAGCAGCCAAGACCGGTATAGCAATCAGCCCCAGCATTTT.

This chain uses TRBV10-3 with TRBJ2-3; D is perhaps TRBD1 (6 bases). CDR1 and CDR2 (germline): ENHRY, SYGVKD. Trimming cost V 7 bases and J 3 bases, with 14 bases left between them. CDR3 length equals 14 residues. The CDR3 region is CAITPTGQTDTQYF. In DNA form, the CDR3 reads TGTGCCATCACTCCTACTGGACAGACAGATACGCAGTATTTT.

The rearrangement links TRBV6-4 to TRBJ2-1, with a possible D match to TRBD1 (6 bases). This CDR3 has 15 residues. V was trimmed by 2 bases and J by 0 bases, leaving 8 bases between them. CDR1 and CDR2 (germline): MRHNA, SNTAGT. The CDR3 DNA reads as TGTGCCAGCAGTGACAAAGGGGGCTCCTACAATGAGCAGTTCTTC. Its protein is CASSDKGGSYNEQFF.

This rearrangement joins TRBV4-3 to TRBJ1-1, with D unresolved. Trimming removed 0 bases at V and 3 bases at J, with 14 bases between. Germline CDR1 LGHNA, CDR2 YSLEER. The CDR3 sequence is 16 residues long. The CDR3 DNA reads as TGCGCCAGCAGCCAAGACTGGGCAGGCCGTGACACTGAAGCTTTCTTT. It is translated as CASSQDWAGRDTEAFF.

The CDR3 spells CASSTIAGAPTDTQYF. The CDR3 DNA reads TGTGCCAGCAGCACCATAGCGGGGGCCCCCACAGATACGCAGTATTTT. The chain uses TRBV13 and TRBJ2-3; 9 nucleotides align to TRBD2. Per the germline V gene, CDR1 is PRHDT and CDR2 is FYEKMQ (reference sequence). This CDR3 has 16 amino acids. V shed 5 bases, J shed 2 bases, and the junction held 8 bases outside the gene matches.

V gene TRBV27 combines with J gene TRBJ1-1; a weak D match, TRBD1 (5 bases). Germline CDR1 and CDR2: MNHEY and SMNVEV (reference sequence). This CDR3 region has 15 residues. V was pared by 0 bases and J by 5 bases, with 13 bases between. The CDR3 reads CASSLSEGRDTEAFF. The CDR3 DNA is TGTGCCAGCAGTTTATCGGAGGGGAGGGATACTGAAGCTTTCTTT.

The sample holds a few counts of this clone. The gene calls are TRBV5-6 and TRBJ2-1; perhaps TRBD2 as D (5 bases). CDR1 and CDR2 (germline): SGHDT, YYEEEE. Between the trimmed V and J ends, which lost 0 bases and 1 base, there was a span of 17 bases. This CDR3 contains 18 residues. CDR3 in amino acids: CASSLGPWRAGSYNEQFF. In nucleotides, the CDR3 is TGTGCCAGCAGCTTGGGTCCGTGGCGGGCTGGGTCCTACAATGAGCAGTTCTTC.

This clone was counted a single time. The rearrangement joins TRBV7-2 to TRBJ2-3; 8 nucleotides agree with TRBD1. The germline CDR1 and CDR2 sequences are SGHTA and FQGNSA. V lost 5 bases to trimming and J lost 3 bases; unmatched junction nucleotides: 4. This CDR3 comprises 14 residues. DNA for the CDR3: TGTGCCAGCAGCCGGGACAGGAGGACAGATACGCAGTATTTT. Its protein is CASSRDRRTDTQYF.

This clone was observed a single time. The V gene is TRBV5-4, the J gene TRBJ2-2, with 7 bases fitting TRBD1. Germline V lookup: CDR1 SGHNT, CDR2 YYREEE (reference sequence). J gave up 2 bases and V 2 bases, and 3 bases lay outside the gene matches. CDR3 length: 15 amino acids. CDR3 sequence: CASSLDRANTGELFF. The CDR3 DNA reads as TGTGCCAGCAGCTTAGACAGGGCAAACACCGGGGAGCTGTTTTTT.